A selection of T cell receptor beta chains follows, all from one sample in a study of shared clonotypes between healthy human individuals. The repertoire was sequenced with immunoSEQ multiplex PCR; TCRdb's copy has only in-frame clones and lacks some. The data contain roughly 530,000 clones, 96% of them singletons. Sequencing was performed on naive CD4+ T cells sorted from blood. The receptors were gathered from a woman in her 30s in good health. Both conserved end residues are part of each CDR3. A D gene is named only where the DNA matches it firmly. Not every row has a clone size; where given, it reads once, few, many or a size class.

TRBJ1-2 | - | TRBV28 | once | CASSSTGGGRYGYTF | TGTGCCAGCAGTTCTACAGGAGGGGGGCGTTATGGCTACACCTTC
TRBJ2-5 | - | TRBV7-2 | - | CASSRVIPQETQYF | TGTGCCAGCAGTAGGGTAATCCCCCAAGAGACCCAGTACTTC
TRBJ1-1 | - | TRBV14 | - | CASSSHEGTEAFF | TGTGCCAGCAGCTCCCACGAAGGGACTGAAGCTTTCTTT
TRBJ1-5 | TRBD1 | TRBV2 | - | CASRRSGGQQPQHF | TGTGCCAGCAGGCGATCAGGGGGCCAGCAGCCCCAGCATTTT
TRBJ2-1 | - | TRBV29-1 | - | CSVENVRGIDEQFF | TGCAGCGTTGAGAATGTTAGGGGGATCGATGAGCAGTTCTTC
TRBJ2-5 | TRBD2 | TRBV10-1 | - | CASAPGLAGAETQYF | TGCGCCAGCGCCCCGGGACTAGCGGGAGCAGAGACCCAGTACTTC
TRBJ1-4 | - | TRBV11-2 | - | CASSVHGAANEKLFF | TGTGCCAGCAGCGTTCACGGGGCTGCTAATGAAAAACTGTTTTTT
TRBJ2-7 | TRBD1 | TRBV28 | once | CASSLNRGLSEQYF | TGTGCCAGCAGCCTGAACAGGGGTTTGTCCGAGCAGTACTTC
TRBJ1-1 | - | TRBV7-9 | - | CASSQGTQLMNTEAFF | TGTGCCAGCAGCCAGGGGACACAATTGATGAACACTGAAGCTTTCTTT
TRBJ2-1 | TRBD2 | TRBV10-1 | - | CASSDNLAGIGYNEQFF | TGCGCCAGCAGTGACAATCTAGCGGGAATAGGCTACAATGAGCAGTTCTTC
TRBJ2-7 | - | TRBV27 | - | CASSLEVRGHEQYF | TGTGCCAGCAGTTTAGAGGTCAGGGGACACGAGCAGTACTTC
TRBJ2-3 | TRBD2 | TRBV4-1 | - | CASSQGAGGPSYTDTQYF | TGCGCCAGCAGCCAAGGTGCGGGAGGGCCGTCATACACAGATACGCAGTATTTT
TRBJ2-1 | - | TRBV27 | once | CASGRGYPSGEQFF | TGTGCCAGCGGCCGCGGCTACCCCTCGGGTGAGCAGTTCTTC
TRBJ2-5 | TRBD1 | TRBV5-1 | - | CASSTRQGVRSETQYF | TGCGCCAGCAGCACTAGACAGGGGGTCCGCTCCGAGACCCAGTACTTC
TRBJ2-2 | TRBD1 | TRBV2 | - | CASRERLRDRGRGTGELFF | TGTGCCAGCCGAGAACGCCTCCGGGACAGGGGGCGCGGCACCGGGGAGCTGTTTTTT
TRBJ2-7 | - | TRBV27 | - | CASSLTEKAHEQYF | TGTGCCAGCAGTTTAACAGAAAAGGCTCACGAGCAGTACTTC
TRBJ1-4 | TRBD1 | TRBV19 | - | CASSIWDRPNEKLFF | TGTGCCAGTAGTATCTGGGACAGACCTAATGAAAAACTGTTTTTT
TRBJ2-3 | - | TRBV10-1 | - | CASSGGGADTQYF | TGCGCCAGCAGTGGAGGGGGAGCAGATACGCAGTATTTT
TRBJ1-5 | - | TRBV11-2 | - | CASSLSMRDQPQHF | TGTGCCAGCAGCTTAAGTATGAGGGACCAGCCCCAGCATTTT
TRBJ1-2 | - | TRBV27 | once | CASSPGQFNYGYTF | TGTGCCAGCAGTCCGGGACAATTTAACTATGGCTACACCTTC
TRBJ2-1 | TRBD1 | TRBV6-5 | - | CASQGAGSYNEQFF | TGTGCCAGCCAGGGGGCCGGCTCCTACAATGAGCAGTTCTTC
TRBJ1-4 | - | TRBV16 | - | CASSPRRGLLYEKLFF | TGTGCCAGCAGCCCTCGGCGGGGGCTTCTGTATGAAAAACTGTTTTTT
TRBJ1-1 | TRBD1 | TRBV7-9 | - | CASSKQGASTEAFF | TGTGCCAGCAGCAAACAGGGGGCTAGCACTGAAGCTTTCTTT
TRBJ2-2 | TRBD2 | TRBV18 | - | CASSPLSGIEPGELFF | TGTGCCAGCTCACCGCTTAGCGGGATCGAACCCGGGGAGCTGTTTTTT
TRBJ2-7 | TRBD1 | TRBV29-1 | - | CSRGQTYEQYF | TGCAGCAGGGGACAGACCTACGAGCAGTACTTC
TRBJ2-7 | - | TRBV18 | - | CASSPGGSLSSYEQYF | TGTGCCAGCTCACCTGGCGGCAGCCTAAGCTCCTACGAGCAGTACTTC
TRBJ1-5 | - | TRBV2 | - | CASNRQSNQPQHF | TGTGCCAGCAATCGACAGTCCAATCAGCCCCAGCATTTT
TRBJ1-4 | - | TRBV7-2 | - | CASSFRSEKLFF | TGTGCCAGCAGCTTTCGGTCTGAAAAACTGTTTTTT
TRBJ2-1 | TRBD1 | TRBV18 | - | CASSPPGQGSYNEQFF | TGTGCCAGCTCACCACCGGGACAGGGCTCCTACAATGAGCAGTTCTTC
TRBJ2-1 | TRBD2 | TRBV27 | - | CASSKRSGRGGNEQFF | TGTGCCAGCAGTAAACGCAGCGGGAGGGGAGGCAATGAGCAGTTCTTC
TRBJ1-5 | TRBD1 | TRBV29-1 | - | CSVGTGTEGSQPQHF | TGCAGCGTGGGCACGGGGACAGAGGGGAGTCAGCCCCAGCATTTT
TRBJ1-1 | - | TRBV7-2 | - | CASSSRAEAFF | TGTGCCAGCAGCTCAAGGGCTGAAGCTTTCTTT
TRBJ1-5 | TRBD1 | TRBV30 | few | CAWDRGGKPQHF | TGTGCCTGGGACAGGGGGGGAAAGCCCCAGCATTTT
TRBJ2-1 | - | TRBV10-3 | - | CATTGSSGGYNEQFF | TGTGCCACCACCGGTAGTAGCGGAGGATACAATGAGCAGTTCTTC
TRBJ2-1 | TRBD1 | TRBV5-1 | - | CASRRTGASYNEQFF | TGCGCCAGCAGGCGGACAGGGGCCTCCTACAATGAGCAGTTCTTC
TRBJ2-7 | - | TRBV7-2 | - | CASSLSGSFYEQYF | TGTGCCAGCAGCCTGTCCGGGTCCTTCTACGAGCAGTACTTC
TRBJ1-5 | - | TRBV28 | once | CASSRQSNQPQHF | TGTGCCAGCAGCCGTCAGAGCAATCAGCCCCAGCATTTT
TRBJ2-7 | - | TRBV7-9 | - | CASTPVGSRSYEQYF | TGTGCCAGCACCCCGGTCGGGAGTCGGTCCTACGAGCAGTACTTC
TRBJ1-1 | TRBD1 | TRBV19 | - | CASRGTGRPFF | TGTGCCAGTAGGGGGACAGGGCGTCCTTTCTTT
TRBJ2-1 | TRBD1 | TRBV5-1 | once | CASSFPDRVYSYNEQFF | TGCGCCAGCAGCTTTCCGGACAGGGTCTACTCCTACAATGAGCAGTTCTTC
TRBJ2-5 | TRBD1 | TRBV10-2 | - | CASSESSLQGAPETQYF | TGCGCCAGCAGTGAGTCTAGTTTACAGGGGGCGCCGGAGACCCAGTACTTC
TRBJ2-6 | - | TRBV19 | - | CASKVFPGANVLTF | TGTGCCAGTAAGGTTTTTCCTGGGGCCAACGTCCTGACTTTC
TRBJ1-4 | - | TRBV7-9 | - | CASSRPGSLGEKLFF | TGTGCCAGCAGCCGTCCAGGGTCTTTGGGCGAAAAACTGTTTTTT
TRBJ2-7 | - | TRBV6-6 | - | CASSPGSGGMREQYF | TGTGCCAGCAGCCCCGGGAGCGGTGGGATGCGGGAGCAGTACTTC
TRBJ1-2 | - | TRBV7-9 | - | CASSLAAGRTGYGYTF | TGTGCCAGCAGCTTAGCTGCGGGACGAACGGGCTATGGCTACACCTTC
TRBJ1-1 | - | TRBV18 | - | CASSFGRNTEAFF | TGTGCCAGCTCGTTCGGGCGTAACACTGAAGCTTTCTTT